The clone carrying this T cell receptor (beta chain) has a handful of counts. Its specificity is not known. TCRdb itself ran the 5' RACE reads through MiXCR, one entry per CDR3 protein. The sample yields approximately 40,000 distinct CDR3 sequences, around 10% seen once. CDR3 size: 14 residues. From germline, CDR1 is LNHDA and CDR2 SQIVND (reference sequence). Trimming took off 10 bases at V and 3 bases at J, with 18 bases between the two ends. These data originate in a study of T-cell memory formation after mild COVID-19. Study summary: TCR clusters were largely donor specific. General observations from the study: CD4/CD8 balance characterized clones contracting day 15 to 85, and CD4+ skew characterized later expanders. The finding that pre-infection memory included some responding clones suggested that cross-reactive memory joined. Whether day 37 second-wave clones are SARS-CoV-2-specific was not confirmed.

Sequenced sample: PBMCs or a T cell subset sorted from them (not recorded which). The chain uses TRBV19 and TRBJ1-2; a weak D match, TRBD1 (5 bases). The sequence derives from a man aged 18 to 35 who had mild COVID-19 (a few samples of this study predate the infection). Cell type and time point are not known. The CDR3 coding sequence is TGTGCCACCGCGGTTGACTCAGGGTACTATGGCTACACCTTC. Translation: CATAVDSGYYGYTF.